This TCR beta chain was captured by sequencing in a study of cytomegalovirus exposure and HLA in healthy donors. Findings of the study overall: In a later analysis, TCR beta V- and J-gene trimming was associated with a missense DCLRE1C variant.

V lost 5 bases and J lost 8, with 15 bases in between. The germline CDR1 and CDR2 sequences are SGHNT and YENEEA. The CDR3 has 13 amino acids. In regard to this clone: As yet, its antigen is unknown.

The PCR used 60 Vbeta and 13 Jbeta primers. Only in-frame clones appear in the TCRdb table, and some are missing; sequencing was by immunoSEQ multiplex PCR. This sample carries 100,000 to 150,000 clones, about three quarters of them seen once, and the ten largest clones take 0.95% to 1.5%. The sequence derives from a female donor in good health and CMV-seronegative. The chain employs TRBV11-3 and TRBJ1-2; no clear D. Material: PBMCs. CDR3 protein: CASSPHPEPGYTF. The DNA for the CDR3 is TGTGCCAGCAGCCCCCACCCCGAGCCGGGCTACACCTTC.